This T cell receptor beta chain was recorded in a study of blood T cell repertoires in COVID-19. Sequencing was performed with immunoSEQ multiplex PCR; in TCRdb, only in-frame clones are kept and a portion is missing. The sample shows approximately 150,000 clones, around 90% of them seen only once. From germline, CDR1 is MNHNY and CDR2 SVGAGI (reference sequence). Trimming shortened V by 7 bases and J by 1 base, and 13 bases separated the two germline ends. CDR3 length: 14 residues. The sequencing sample was made of peripheral blood. The rearrangement uses TRBV6-6 and TRBJ1-1, with D unresolved. The sequence came from a man in his sixties or seventies with acute or convalescent COVID-19. CDR3 bases: TGTGCCAGCAATCAACAGCTCTCGAACACTGAAGCTTTCTTT. Amino acid sequence: CASNQQLSNTEAFF.